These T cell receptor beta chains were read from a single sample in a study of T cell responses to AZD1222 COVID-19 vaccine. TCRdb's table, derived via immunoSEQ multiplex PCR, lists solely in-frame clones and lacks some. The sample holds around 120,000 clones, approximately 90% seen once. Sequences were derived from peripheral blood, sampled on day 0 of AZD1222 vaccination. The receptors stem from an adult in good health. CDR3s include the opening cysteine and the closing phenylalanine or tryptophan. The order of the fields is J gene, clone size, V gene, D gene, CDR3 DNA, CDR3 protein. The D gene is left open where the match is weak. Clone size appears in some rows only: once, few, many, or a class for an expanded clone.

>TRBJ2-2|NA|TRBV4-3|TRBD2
TGCGCCAGCAGCCAACCAATGGGAGGGCCCGCCGGGGAGCTGTTTTTT
CASSQPMGGPAGELFF
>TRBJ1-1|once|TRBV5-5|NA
TGTGCCAGCAGCTTGGAACCTGACACTGAAGCTTTCTTT
CASSLEPDTEAFF
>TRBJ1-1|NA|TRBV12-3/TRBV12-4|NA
TGTGCCAGCAAAGATAACTGGGGCACTGAAGCTTTCTTT
CASKDNWGTEAFF
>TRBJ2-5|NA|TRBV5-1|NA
TGCGCCAGCAGCTTGCTGAGGCAGGGGGAGACCCAGTACTTC
CASSLLRQGETQYF
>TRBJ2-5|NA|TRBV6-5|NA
TGTGCCAGCAGTCCATCAGGAGTCCAAGAGACCCAGTACTTC
CASSPSGVQETQYF
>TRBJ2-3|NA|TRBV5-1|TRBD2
TGCGCCAGCAGCTTGGTACTAGCGGGAGAAGCAGATACGCAGTATTTT
CASSLVLAGEADTQYF
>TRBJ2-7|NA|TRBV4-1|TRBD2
TGCGCCAGCAGCCAAGGACTAGCGGGATATGGTGAGCAGTACTTC
CASSQGLAGYGEQYF
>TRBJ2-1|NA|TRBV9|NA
TGTGCCAGCAGCGTAGCTTCAGGTTCGAGATTTTACAATGAGCAGTTCTTC
CASSVASGSRFYNEQFF
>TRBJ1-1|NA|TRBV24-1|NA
TGTGCCACCACCCTCATGGTGTCGGACACTGAAGCTTTCTTT
CATTLMVSDTEAFF
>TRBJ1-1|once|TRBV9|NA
TGTGCCAGCAGCGTGGGAGGCTTCGGCACTGAAGCTTTCTTT
CASSVGGFGTEAFF
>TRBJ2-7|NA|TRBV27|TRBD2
TGTGCCAGCAGTATCACTAGCGGGAGCTACGAGCAGTACTTC
CASSITSGSYEQYF
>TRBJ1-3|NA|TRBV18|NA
TGTGCCAGCTGCTGCGGGGAAAGTAGAGGAAACACCATATATTTT
CASCCGESRGNTIYF
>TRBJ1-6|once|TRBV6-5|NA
TGTGCCAGCAGTTACTCGATCTGGGACGCCCTGTGGCCCCTCCACTTT
CASSYSIWDALWPLHF
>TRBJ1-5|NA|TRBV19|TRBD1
TGTGCCAGTAGCCCGGAACAGGGGGGTTTTAGCAATCAGCCCCAGCATTTT
CASSPEQGGFSNQPQHF
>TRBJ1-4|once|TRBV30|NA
TGTGCCTGGAGTGTTCCCCCGACAAGGGGGGCAGGGGAAAAACTGTTTTTT
CAWSVPPTRGAGEKLFF
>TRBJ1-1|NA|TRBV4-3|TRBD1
TGCGCCAGCAGCCAAGATGGGGACAGCACTGAAGCTTTCTTT
CASSQDGDSTEAFF
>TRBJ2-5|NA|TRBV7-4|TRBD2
TGTGCCAGCAGCTTAAAAGGACTAGCGGCAGAAGAGACCCAGTACTTC
CASSLKGLAAEETQYF
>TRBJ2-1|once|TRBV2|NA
TGTGCCAGCAAAGAGGGGAGCTCCTACAATGAGCAGTTCTTC
CASKEGSSYNEQFF
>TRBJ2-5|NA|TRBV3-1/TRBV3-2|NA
TGTGCCAGCAGCCAACGGAGGGGGGGGACTAATCCTTCGGAGACCCAGTACTTC
CASSQRRGGTNPSETQYF
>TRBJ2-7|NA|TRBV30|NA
TGTGCCTGGAGTGCGACTGGCTACGAGCAGTACTTC
CAWSATGYEQYF
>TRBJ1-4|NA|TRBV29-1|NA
TGCAGCGTTGAAGACTTTGAGGGCAGGGGCGAAAAACTGTTTTTT
CSVEDFEGRGEKLFF
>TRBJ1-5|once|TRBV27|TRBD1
TGTGCCAGCAGTCCGGGACAGGGGGCCTGGTTGTGGGATCAGCCCCAGCATTTT
CASSPGQGAWLWDQPQHF